Sequencing of this TCR beta chain was carried out in a study of blood T cells in healthy people across ages. Study conclusions and caveats: Older individuals had lower TCR beta diversity per million T cells (the decline was roughly linear).

Alongside a J-beta primer mix, a sample-barcoded 5' primer served in a second PCR lasting about 7 to 12 cycles. At least 2.5 million CDR3-containing paired-end reads were obtained per sample. TCRdb passed the 5' RACE reads through MiXCR, listing each CDR3 protein once. This table holds 1.5 million to 2 million distinct CDR3 sequences, 49% found once. Comments on this clonotype: Its antigen is not identified.

The CDR3 loop spans 15 amino acids. Per the germline V gene, CDR1 is SGHTA and CDR2 is FQGNSA. Healthy individuals of Caucasian origin from Russia, aged roughly 6 to 95, served as donors. Isolation of PBMCs gave at least 7 million cells per sample. The chain links TRBV7-2 to TRBJ2-4; D remains ambiguous. The assigned J gene may be wrong: the sequence end matches TRBJ2-7 better. The sequence came from a middle-aged woman in good health. Sample: blood. The CDR3 DNA reads as TGTGCCAGCAGCTTAGCCCCCCGTAAACACTACGAGCAGTACTTC. Translated: CASSLAPRKHYEQYF.